The clone carrying this T cell receptor (beta chain) was detected only a few times. Original data processing: How many nucleated cells were present was estimated from reference gene primer amplification. Produced via immunoSEQ multiplex PCR; TCRdb's table is partial and in-frame only. V, J and clone size are taken as reported in that table, and D and trimming were inferred from the DNA itself. The sample contains fewer than 70,000 clones, about three quarters of which appear only once. This specimen comes from a study of blood T cell repertoires in COVID-19. Study at large: Some COVID-19 samples were acute and others convalescent; all came from the United States, Italy and Spain. T cells, B-cell-depleted T cells, or PBMCs supplied cDNA or gDNA.

Germline CDR1 is MGHRA and CDR2 is YSYEKL. The CDR3 is made up of 15 amino acids. Unmatched junction bases numbered 1, after V lost 1 base and J lost 6 bases. During active infection, Seattle patients enrolled and were then monitored through disease. The chain is built from TRBV4-1 and TRBJ2-2; 11 bases are a match to TRBD1. The TCR sequence derives from a man aged 30 to 45 with COVID-19, enrolled during active disease. Sequencing was performed on peripheral blood. The CDR3 is CASSQGTGGAGELFF. CDR3 sequence (DNA): TGCGCCAGCAGCCAAGGGACAGGGGGCGCCGGGGAGCTGTTTTTT.